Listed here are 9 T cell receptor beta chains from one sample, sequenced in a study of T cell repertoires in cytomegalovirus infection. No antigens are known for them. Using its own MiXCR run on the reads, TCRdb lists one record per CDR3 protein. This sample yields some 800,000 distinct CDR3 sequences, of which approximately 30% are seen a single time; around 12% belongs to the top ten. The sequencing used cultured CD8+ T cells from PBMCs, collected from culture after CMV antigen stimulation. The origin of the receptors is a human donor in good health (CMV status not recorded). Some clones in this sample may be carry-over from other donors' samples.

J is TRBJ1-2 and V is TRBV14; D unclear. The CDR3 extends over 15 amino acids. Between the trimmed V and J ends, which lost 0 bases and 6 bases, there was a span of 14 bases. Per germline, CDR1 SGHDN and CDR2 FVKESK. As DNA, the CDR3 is TGTGCCAGCAGCCAAGATGGAAAGTACTCCGATGGCTACACCTTC. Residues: CASSQDGKYSDGYTF.

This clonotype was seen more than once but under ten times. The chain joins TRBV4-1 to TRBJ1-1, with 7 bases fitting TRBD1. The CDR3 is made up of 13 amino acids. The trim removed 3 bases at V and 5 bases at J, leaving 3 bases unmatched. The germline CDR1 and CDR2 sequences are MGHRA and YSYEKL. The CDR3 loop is CASSQLGQTEAFF. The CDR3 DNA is TGCGCCAGCAGCCAGCTGGGACAGACTGAAGCTTTCTTT.

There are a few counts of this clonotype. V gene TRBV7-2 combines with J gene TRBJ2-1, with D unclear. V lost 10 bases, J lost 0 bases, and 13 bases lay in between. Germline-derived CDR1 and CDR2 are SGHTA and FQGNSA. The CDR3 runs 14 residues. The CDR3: CATSFIGSYNEQFF. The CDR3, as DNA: TGTGCCACAAGCTTTATCGGCTCCTACAATGAGCAGTTCTTC.

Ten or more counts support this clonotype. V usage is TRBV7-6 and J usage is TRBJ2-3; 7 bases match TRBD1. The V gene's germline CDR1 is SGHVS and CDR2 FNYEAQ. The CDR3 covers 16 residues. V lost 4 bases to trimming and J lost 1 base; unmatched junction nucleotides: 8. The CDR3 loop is CASSSRQGPRTDTQYF. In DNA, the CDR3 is TGTGCCAGCAGCTCTAGACAGGGCCCCCGCACAGATACGCAGTATTTT.

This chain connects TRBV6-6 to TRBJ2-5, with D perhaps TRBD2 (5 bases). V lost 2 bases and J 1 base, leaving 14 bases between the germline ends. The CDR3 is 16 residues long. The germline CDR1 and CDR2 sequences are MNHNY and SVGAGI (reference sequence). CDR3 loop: CASSYGLSSGQETQYF. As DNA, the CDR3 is TGTGCCAGCAGTTACGGGCTCTCAAGCGGCCAAGAGACCCAGTACTTC.

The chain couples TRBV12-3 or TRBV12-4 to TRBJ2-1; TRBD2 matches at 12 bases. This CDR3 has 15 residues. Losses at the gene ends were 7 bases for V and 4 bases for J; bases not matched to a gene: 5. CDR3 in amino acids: CASTSSGGVYNEQFF. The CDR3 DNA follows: TGTGCCAGCACATCTAGCGGGGGGGTTTACAATGAGCAGTTCTTC.

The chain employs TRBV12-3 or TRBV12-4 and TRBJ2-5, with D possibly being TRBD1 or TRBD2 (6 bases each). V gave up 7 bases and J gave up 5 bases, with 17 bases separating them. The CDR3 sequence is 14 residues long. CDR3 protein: CASKWGAVPETQYF. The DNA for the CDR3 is TGTGCCAGCAAGTGGGGGGCCGTCCCGGAGACCCAGTACTTC.

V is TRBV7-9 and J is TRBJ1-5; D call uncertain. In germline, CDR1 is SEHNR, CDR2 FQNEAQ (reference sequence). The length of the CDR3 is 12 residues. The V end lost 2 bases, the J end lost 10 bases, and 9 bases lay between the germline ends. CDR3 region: CASSLKGEPQHF. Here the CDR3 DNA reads TGTGCCAGCAGCTTAAAGGGAGAACCCCAGCATTTT.

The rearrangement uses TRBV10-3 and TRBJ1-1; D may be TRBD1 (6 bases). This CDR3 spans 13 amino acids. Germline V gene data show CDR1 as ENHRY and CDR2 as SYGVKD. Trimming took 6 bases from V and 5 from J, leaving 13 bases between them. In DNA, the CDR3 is TGTGCCATCAGGGACGGGGACATTACTGAAGCTTTCTTT. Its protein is CAIRDGDITEAFF.